The 9 T cell receptor beta chains reported below all come from one sample, sequenced in a study of T cells in Graves' hyperthyroidism and ophthalmopathy. Amplification yielded TCR beta CDR3 regions, with RNA transcripts as the source. The TCR CDR3 was amplified in a first-round RT-PCR using the HTBI primer set. TCRdb re-called the multiplex PCR reads with MiXCR, one entry per CDR3 protein. This sample has about 46,000 distinct CDR3 sequences, with about half found just once. Sequencing was carried out using peripheral blood or thyroid tissue (not recorded which). These receptors all come from a woman aged 50 to 60 with Graves' hyperthyroidism.

The sample holds many counts of this clonotype. This sequence joins TRBV4-1 and TRBJ1-2; the D is unclear. V lost 0 bases, J lost 5 bases, and 16 bases lay in between. CDR1 is MGHRA and CDR2 is YSYEKL in the germline V gene. CDR3 length equals 16 residues. The CDR3 coding sequence is TGCGCCAGCAGCCAAGAGGTACAGCTCCATCGTTATGGCTACACCTTC. It yields the protein CASSQEVQLHRYGYTF.

The chain carries TRBV10-3 and TRBJ2-3, with 7 nucleotides matching TRBD2. V shed 4 bases, J shed 2 bases, and the junction held 6 bases outside the gene matches. CDR1 is ENHRY and CDR2 is SYGVKD in the germline V gene. The CDR3 runs 15 residues. The CDR3 sequence: CAISGGRALTDTQYF. The CDR3 nucleotides read TGTGCCATCAGTGGTGGGAGGGCCCTCACAGATACGCAGTATTTT.

This clonotype was seen many times. The V gene is TRBV5-6, the J gene TRBJ2-7; no clear D gene. The CDR3 sequence is 12 residues long. V was trimmed by 4 bases and J by 3 bases, leaving 8 bases between them. Germline loops: CDR1 SGHDT, CDR2 YYEEEE. CDR3 residues: CASSPGRYEQYF. The CDR3 nucleotides are TGTGCCAGCAGCCCGGGCCGCTACGAGCAGTACTTC.

V and J are TRBV7-8 and TRBJ2-2; TRBD2 matches 7 bases. Germline V gene data show CDR1 as SGHVS and CDR2 as FQNEAQ. CDR3 length equals 14 residues. Germline trimming cut 1 base from V and 11 bases from J; bases unmatched to any gene: 7. CDR3 sequence (DNA): TGTGCCAGCAGCTTAGAGGGCGGGAGCGGTGAGCTGTTTTTT. Its protein is CASSLEGGSGELFF.

This clonotype was counted at least ten times. The chain couples TRBV29-1 to TRBJ1-1; D not resolved. The length of the CDR3 is 13 residues. Germline V lookup: CDR1 SQVTM, CDR2 ANQGSEA. V was cut by 3 bases and J by 6 bases, with 14 bases left in between. CDR3 bases: TGCAGCGTTGACTGGGGAGCCCGCTCTGAAGCTTTCTTT. It yields the protein CSVDWGARSEAFF.

Many counts were recorded for this clonotype. The chain has TRBV10-3 and TRBJ2-3; 10 nucleotides match TRBD2. The V gene end was trimmed by 3 bases and the J gene end by 1 base; junction bases not matched to a gene: 1. Germline CDR1 and CDR2: ENHRY and SYGVKD. CDR3 length: 15 residues. The CDR3 protein is CAISDSGRGTDTQYF. The CDR3 DNA reads as TGTGCCATCAGTGACAGCGGGAGGGGCACAGATACGCAGTATTTT.

In nucleotides, the CDR3 is TGTGCCAGCAACGAACAGGGGGTTAACACTGAAGCTTTCTTT. It codes for CASNEQGVNTEAFF. The chain couples TRBV7-9 to TRBJ1-1, with 8 bases matching TRBD1. The CDR3 has 14 residues. Germline lookup yields CDR1 SEHNR and CDR2 FQNEAQ (reference sequence). V dropped 7 bases and J dropped 2; count of bases not matched to a gene: 6.

In its sample, this clonotype was seen many times. V is TRBV20-1 and J is TRBJ2-7; D is possibly TRBD1 or TRBD2 (5 bases each). The CDR3 is 12 residues long. From germline, CDR1 is DFQATT and CDR2 SNEGSKA (reference sequence). Deletions cut 8 bases from V and 4 bases from J, with 15 bases between. The CDR3 DNA follows: TGCAGTTCTCGGGACGGAAGATACGAGCAGTACTTC. Amino acids: CSSRDGRYEQYF.

V and J are TRBV6-5 and TRBJ1-2; 10 bases align to TRBD1. CDR1 and CDR2 from the germline V gene are MNHEY and SVGAGI. This CDR3 has 14 residues. V trimming: 2 bases; J trimming: 7 bases; junction bases outside the gene matches: 4. For the CDR3, the DNA is TGTGCCAGCAGTTACGGACAGGGGGTATCTGGCTACACCTTC. Translating it yields CASSYGQGVSGYTF.